The 31 T cell receptor beta chains below all came from one sample that was sequenced in a study of identical twins. TCRdb reprocessed the 5' RACE reads via MiXCR and lists one record per CDR3 protein. This table has a few hundred thousand distinct CDR3 sequences, roughly 26% appearing once. This sample also appeared in a second study, on T cells expressing NK-cell markers.

Sequencing used CD4+ T cells sorted from blood. Receptors were obtained from a woman aged 18-35 years in good health.

The table lists this clonotype with a few counts. This chain uses TRBV7-2 with TRBJ1-1, with 7 bases that match TRBD1. The V gene end was trimmed by 3 bases and the J gene end by 5 bases; junction bases not matched to a gene: 9. CDR1 and CDR2 from the germline V gene are SGHTA and FQGNSA. The CDR3 spans 15 residues. The DNA of the CDR3 is TGTGCCAGCAGCTTCTCGGGAACAGGGGATACTGAAGCTTTCTTT. The encoded protein is CASSFSGTGDTEAFF.

This clonotype was found a few times. The V and J genes are TRBV7-2 and TRBJ2-4; 7 bases are a match to TRBD1. Looked up from germline, CDR1 is SGHTA and CDR2 is FQGNSA. V lost 1 base, J lost 1 base, and 4 bases stayed unmatched. The CDR3 is 16 amino acids. The DNA of the CDR3 is TGTGCCAGCAGCTTAGGAAGGGGGCCGGCCAAAAACATTCAGTACTTC. Its translation: CASSLGRGPAKNIQYF. Looking up the rest from reference TRBV7-2 and TRBJ2-4 gives the full variable domain: GAGVSQSPSNKVTEKGKDVELRCDPISGHTALYWYRQSLGQGLEFLIYFQGNSAPDKSGLPSDRFSAERTGGSVSTLTIQRTQQEDSAVYLCASSLGRGPAKNIQYFGAGTRLSVL.

The chain is built from TRBV3-1 and TRBJ2-2; the match to TRBD2 covers 8 bases. The CDR3 sequence is 18 residues long. In germline, CDR1 is LGHDT, CDR2 YNNKEL (reference sequence). The J segment lost 2 bases and the V segment lost 0 bases, leaving 8 bases of the junction unmatched. The CDR3 coding sequence is TGTGCCAGCAGCCAAGAGGAACTAGCGGTTGCTAACACCGGGGAGCTGTTTTTT. This sequence encodes CASSQEELAVANTGELFF.

J is TRBJ2-1 and V is TRBV9; 11 nucleotides line up with TRBD2. Looked up from germline, CDR1 is SGDLS and CDR2 is YYNGEE. The CDR3 spans 15 residues. V lost 1 base to trimming and J lost 8 bases; unmatched junction nucleotides: 5. For the CDR3, the DNA is TGTGCCAGCAGCGTAACACTAGCGGGAGTCTATGAGCAGTTCTTC. Translation gives CASSVTLAGVYEQFF.

The rearrangement joins TRBV3-1 to TRBJ1-1; D not certain. CDR1 is LGHDT and CDR2 is YNNKEL in the germline V gene (reference sequence). V lost 3 bases and J 0 bases, leaving 11 bases between the germline ends. CDR3 size: 15 residues. The CDR3: CASSHRPGVNTEAFF. CDR3 DNA: TGTGCCAGCAGCCACCGTCCCGGAGTGAACACTGAAGCTTTCTTT.

This clonotype turned up a few times. The gene calls are TRBV4-3 and TRBJ2-2; 7 bases match TRBD2. Trimming at V came to 2 bases and at J to 1 base, leaving 7 bases not matched to a gene. The length of the CDR3 is 17 residues. Germline V gives CDR1 LGHNA, CDR2 YSLEER. This CDR3 reads CASSQRFPGGNTGELFF. The DNA for the CDR3 is TGCGCCAGCAGCCAACGGTTCCCGGGAGGGAACACCGGGGAGCTGTTTTTT.

This clonotype was observed a handful of times. The chain has TRBV20-1 and TRBJ1-6; TRBD1 might be the D (5 bases). Germline loops: CDR1 DFQATT, CDR2 SNEGSKA (reference sequence). The V gene lost 3 bases and the J gene lost 8 bases, with 11 bases spanning the gap. The length of the CDR3 is 13 residues. The CDR3 nucleotides are TGCAGTGCTAGCGCAGGGTTTGATTCACCCCTCCACTTT. Translated, it gives CSASAGFDSPLHF.

This clonotype was counted only a few times. The CDR3 sequence: CASRSTSGPLFF. Here the CDR3 DNA reads TGTGCCAGCAGGAGCACTAGCGGGCCGCTGTTTTTT. This chain connects TRBV12-3 or TRBV12-4 to TRBJ2-2, with 9 bases identical to TRBD2. This CDR3 region has 12 residues. With 6 bases clipped from V and 13 bases from J, the junction kept 6 bases outside the gene matches.

The rearrangement uses TRBV2 and TRBJ1-4; D is undetermined. Deletions cut 4 bases from V and 8 bases from J, with 8 bases between. The CDR3 runs to 12 residues. Germline CDR1 reads SNHLY; CDR2 reads FYNNEI. In DNA, the CDR3 is TGTGCCAGCAGTGGTGCTACGGAAAAACTGTTTTTT. Amino acid sequence: CASSGATEKLFF.

J is TRBJ2-7 and V is TRBV6-5; weak D call: TRBD2 (6 bases). The CDR3 is 14 residues long. V was pared by 2 bases and J by 3 bases, with 11 bases between. The germline V gene encodes CDR1 MNHEY and CDR2 SVGAGI. The CDR3 DNA reads TGTGCCAGCAGTTACGGGGGGTCAAACTACGAGCAGTACTTC. This codes for CASSYGGSNYEQYF.

The chain combines TRBV5-1 with TRBJ1-5, with unresolved D. This CDR3 spans 14 amino acids. V shed 0 bases and J shed 6 bases, with 10 bases lying between them. Germline CDR1 and CDR2: SGHRS and YFSETQ. The CDR3 loop reads CASSLGEIGQPQHF. In nucleotides, the CDR3 is TGCGCCAGCAGCTTGGGGGAAATTGGTCAGCCCCAGCATTTT.

This clonotype was observed a few times. This rearrangement joins TRBV12-3 or TRBV12-4 to TRBJ1-1; tentatively, D is TRBD1 (5 bases). Trimming cost V 2 bases and J 4 bases, with 11 bases left between them. CDR3 length equals 14 residues. Written as DNA, the CDR3 is TGTGCCAGCAGTTTACAGGGAACCATCACTGAAGCTTTCTTT. This translates into CASSLQGTITEAFF.

The chain has TRBV20-1 and TRBJ2-7, with TRBD2 identical over 12 bases. The germline CDR1 and CDR2 sequences are DFQATT and SNEGSKA (reference sequence). The length of the CDR3 is 14 residues. The V and J ends lost 3 bases and 7 bases, in that order; junction bases with no gene match: 7. CDR3 sequence: CSASRLAGALEQYF. CDR3 bases: TGCAGTGCTAGCCGACTAGCGGGGGCATTGGAGCAGTACTTC.

The V and J genes are TRBV4-2 and TRBJ1-3; possibly TRBD1 for D (5 bases). Germline CDR1 reads LGHNA; CDR2 reads YNFKEQ. The V end was cut by 3 bases, the J end by 0 bases, with 15 bases between. The CDR3 totals 17 residues. CDR3 amino acids: CASSHQGGRSSGNTIYF. The DNA for the CDR3 is TGTGCCAGCAGCCACCAGGGAGGGCGATCCTCTGGAAACACCATATATTTT.

The J gene is TRBJ2-7, the V gene TRBV27, with 9 bases identical to TRBD1. This CDR3 is 15 amino acids long. V shed 8 bases and J 4 bases; nucleotides not matched to a gene: 12. Germline CDR1 reads MNHEY; CDR2 reads SMNVEV (reference sequence). Written as DNA, the CDR3 is TGTGCCAGCTCGTCGGCCGGGACAGGGATATACGAGCAGTACTTC. Protein sequence: CASSSAGTGIYEQYF.

The CDR3 protein is CASSRRDFWTQYF. The CDR3 region has the DNA TGTGCCAGCAGCCGCCGGGACTTCTGGACCCAGTACTTC. V usage is TRBV12-3 or TRBV12-4 and J usage is TRBJ2-5, with D possibly being TRBD2 (6 bases). The CDR3 has 13 amino acids. The V end was cut by 6 bases, the J end by 7 bases, with 15 bases between.

This chain joins TRBV6-2 or TRBV6-3 and TRBJ2-1; D not resolved. Germline V gene lookup returns CDR1 MNHEY and CDR2 SVGEGT. Between the trimmed V and J ends, which lost 4 bases and 0 bases, there was a span of 10 bases. This CDR3 contains 15 residues. The CDR3 DNA sequence: TGTGCCAGCAGTTGGACCTCCCCCTCCTACAATGAGCAGTTCTTC. Translating it yields CASSWTSPSYNEQFF.

CDR3 bases: TGCGCCTCGGGAGATGCGAACACCGGGGAGCTGTTTTTT. Translated: CASGDANTGELFF. The rearrangement joins TRBV5-1 to TRBJ2-2; possible D gene TRBD2, 6 bases. From germline, CDR1 is SGHRS and CDR2 YFSETQ. This CDR3 is 13 amino acids long. Trimming pared 10 bases from V and 0 bases from J, leaving 10 bases between. Combining the CDR3 with reference TRBV5-1 and TRBJ2-2 gives the whole variable domain KAGVTQTPRYLIKTRGQQVTLSCSPISGHRSVSWYQQTPGQGLQFLFEYFSETQRNKGNFPGRFSGRQFSNSRSEMNVSTLELGDSALYLCASGDANTGELFFGEGSRLTVL.

CDR3 protein: CASSTPSYEQYF. The CDR3 region has the DNA TGCGCCAGCAGCACACCCTCCTACGAGCAGTACTTC. J is TRBJ2-7 and V is TRBV5-1; unclear D gene. The V end lost 4 bases, the J end lost 0 bases, and 5 bases lay between the germline ends. Looked up from germline, CDR1 is SGHRS and CDR2 is YFSETQ. The CDR3 runs to 12 residues.

In this sample, this clonotype turned up a few times. V is TRBV20-1 and J is TRBJ2-1; 11 positions match TRBD2. The V gene end was trimmed by 0 bases and the J gene end by 14 bases; junction bases not matched to a gene: 9. The CDR3 totals 14 residues. The germline V gene encodes CDR1 DFQATT and CDR2 SNEGSKA (reference sequence). CDR3 DNA sequence: TGCAGTGCTAGAGATCCTAGCGGGGGGCCCAAAGAGTTCTTC. Translated, it gives CSARDPSGGPKEFF.

The rearrangement uses TRBV2 and TRBJ2-2, with D uncertain. Trimming removed 10 bases at V and 0 bases at J, with 18 bases between. This CDR3 is built from 16 residues. Germline V gene sequence: CDR1 SNHLY, CDR2 FYNNEI. The CDR3 reads CATKKGRAANTGELFF. DNA of the CDR3: TGTGCCACCAAGAAAGGACGGGCGGCGAACACCGGGGAGCTGTTTTTT.

CDR3 region: CSVRGGYGYTF. CDR3 nucleotides: TGCAGCGTCAGGGGGGGCTATGGCTACACCTTC. This sequence joins TRBV29-1 and TRBJ1-2; 7 nucleotides line up with TRBD1. The CDR3 loop spans 11 amino acids. Germline-derived CDR1 and CDR2 are SQVTM and ANQGSEA. Trimming removed 6 bases from V and 4 bases from J; junction bases left unmatched: 2.

The count of this clonotype is one. The chain carries TRBV30 and TRBJ2-1; D is unclear. This CDR3 contains 14 residues. Germline loops: CDR1 GTSNPN, CDR2 SVGIG (reference sequence). Trimming cost V 3 bases and J 3 bases, with 12 bases left between them. CDR3 sequence reads: CAWSPSIYYNEQFF. The CDR3 DNA follows: TGTGCCTGGAGCCCTAGTATCTACTACAATGAGCAGTTCTTC.

This clonotype was detected a few times. The genes are TRBV7-2 and TRBJ2-3; TRBD1 matches at 8 bases. This CDR3 region has 13 residues. V was pared by 7 bases and J by 6 bases, with 6 bases of the junction left unmatched. Germline V gene lookup returns CDR1 SGHTA and CDR2 FQGNSA. Here the CDR3 reads CASKPGGRDTQYF. The CDR3 coding sequence is TGTGCCAGCAAGCCAGGGGGCAGGGATACGCAGTATTTT.

V is TRBV5-4 and J is TRBJ2-2; D not resolved. This CDR3 has 13 residues. Trimming stripped 2 bases from V and 3 bases from J, with 5 bases between. Germline values: CDR1 SGHNT, CDR2 YYREEE (reference sequence). The CDR3 here is CASSFQDTGELFF. The CDR3 coding sequence is TGTGCCAGCAGCTTCCAGGACACCGGGGAGCTGTTTTTT.

This clonotype turned up a few times. CDR3 protein: CASSVVGLAGGANEQFF. The CDR3 nucleotides are TGTGCCAGCAGCGTAGTCGGACTAGCGGGAGGGGCAAATGAGCAGTTCTTC. This chain connects TRBV9 to TRBJ2-1, with 15 bases identical to TRBD2. After removal of 0 bases from V and 7 bases from J, the junction contained 5 bases not matched to a gene. From germline, CDR1 is SGDLS and CDR2 YYNGEE. This CDR3 has 17 amino acids.

Only a few counts were recorded for this clonotype. The rearrangement joins TRBV6-2 or TRBV6-3 to TRBJ2-1; tentative D call: TRBD2 (5 bases). CDR3 length: 12 residues. CDR1 is MNHEY and CDR2 is SVGEGT in the germline V gene. Trimming took 8 bases from V and 4 from J, leaving 9 bases between them. The CDR3 spells CASLGSYNEQFF. CDR3 bases: TGTGCCAGCCTTGGGAGTTACAATGAGCAGTTCTTC.

V and J are TRBV9 and TRBJ2-4; 11 bases are a match to TRBD2. The V and J ends lost 0 bases and 6 bases, in that order; junction bases with no gene match: 2. This CDR3 is 15 amino acids long. The germline gives CDR1 SGDLS, CDR2 YYNGEE. CDR3 nucleotides: TGTGCCAGCAGCGTAGATAGCGGGGGGGCAAACATTCAGTACTTC. Protein sequence: CASSVDSGGANIQYF.

CDR3 region: CASSPSGTGYRDTQYF. The CDR3 coding sequence is TGTGCCAGCAGTCCTTCCGGGACAGGGTACAGAGATACGCAGTATTTT. V gene TRBV3-1 combines with J gene TRBJ2-3; 9 bases fit TRBD1. This CDR3 is 16 amino acids long. Looked up from germline, CDR1 is LGHDT and CDR2 is YNNKEL (reference sequence). The V segment lost 6 bases and the J segment 5 bases; nucleotides outside the gene matches: 12.

The J gene is TRBJ2-1, the V gene TRBV6-1; the D is unclear. Germline CDR1 reads MNHNS; CDR2 reads SASEGT. V shed 8 bases and J shed 5 bases, with 7 bases lying between them. The CDR3 length is 11 residues. In DNA, the CDR3 is TGTGCCAGCCTACTCAACAATGAGCAGTTCTTC. This gives the protein CASLLNNEQFF.

The rearrangement links TRBV5-1 to TRBJ2-2; TRBD2 might be the D (6 bases). Germline-derived CDR1 and CDR2 are SGHRS and YFSETQ. The CDR3 spans 14 residues. V shed 10 bases and J shed 7 bases, with 20 bases lying between them. Here the CDR3 reads CARKGGRDVGELFF. The DNA for the CDR3 is TGCGCCCGGAAAGGAGGGAGAGATGTCGGGGAGCTGTTTTTT.